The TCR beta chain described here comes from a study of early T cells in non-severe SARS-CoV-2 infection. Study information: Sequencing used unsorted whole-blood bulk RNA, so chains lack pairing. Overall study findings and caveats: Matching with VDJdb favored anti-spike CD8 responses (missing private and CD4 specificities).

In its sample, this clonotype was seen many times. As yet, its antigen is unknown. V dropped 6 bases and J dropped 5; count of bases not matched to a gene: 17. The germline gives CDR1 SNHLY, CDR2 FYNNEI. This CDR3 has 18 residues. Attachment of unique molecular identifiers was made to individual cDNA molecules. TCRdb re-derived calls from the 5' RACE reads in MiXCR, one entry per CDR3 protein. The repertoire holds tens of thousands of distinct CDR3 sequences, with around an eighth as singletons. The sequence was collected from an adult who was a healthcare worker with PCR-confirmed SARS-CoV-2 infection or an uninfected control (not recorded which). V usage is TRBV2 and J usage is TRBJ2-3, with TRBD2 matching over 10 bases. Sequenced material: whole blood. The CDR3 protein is CASSSSPLAGNKQDTQYF. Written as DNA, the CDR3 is TGTGCCAGCAGCTCCAGCCCACTAGCGGGGAACAAACAAGATACGCAGTATTTT.